This T cell receptor (beta chain) was obtained from a study of T cell clonotyping in hematopoietic cell transplantation. CDR3 length: 15 amino acids. V lost 4 bases to trimming and J lost 0 bases, with 10 bases between them. The germline V gene has CDR1 SGDLS and CDR2 YYNGEE. Here immunoSEQ multiplex PCR was the method, and the copy in TCRdb shows in-frame clones only, minus some. The sample lists over 15,000 clones; about nine tenths were seen once. This clonotype originated in a middle-aged man in good health. Some clones in this sample may be carry-over from other donors' samples. Source material: peripheral blood mononuclear cells. J is TRBJ2-2 and V is TRBV9; D perhaps matches TRBD2 (5 bases). The CDR3 bases are TGTGCCAGCAGCCGCGGGTTCTCGAACACCGGGGAGCTGTTTTTT. It yields the protein CASSRGFSNTGELFF.